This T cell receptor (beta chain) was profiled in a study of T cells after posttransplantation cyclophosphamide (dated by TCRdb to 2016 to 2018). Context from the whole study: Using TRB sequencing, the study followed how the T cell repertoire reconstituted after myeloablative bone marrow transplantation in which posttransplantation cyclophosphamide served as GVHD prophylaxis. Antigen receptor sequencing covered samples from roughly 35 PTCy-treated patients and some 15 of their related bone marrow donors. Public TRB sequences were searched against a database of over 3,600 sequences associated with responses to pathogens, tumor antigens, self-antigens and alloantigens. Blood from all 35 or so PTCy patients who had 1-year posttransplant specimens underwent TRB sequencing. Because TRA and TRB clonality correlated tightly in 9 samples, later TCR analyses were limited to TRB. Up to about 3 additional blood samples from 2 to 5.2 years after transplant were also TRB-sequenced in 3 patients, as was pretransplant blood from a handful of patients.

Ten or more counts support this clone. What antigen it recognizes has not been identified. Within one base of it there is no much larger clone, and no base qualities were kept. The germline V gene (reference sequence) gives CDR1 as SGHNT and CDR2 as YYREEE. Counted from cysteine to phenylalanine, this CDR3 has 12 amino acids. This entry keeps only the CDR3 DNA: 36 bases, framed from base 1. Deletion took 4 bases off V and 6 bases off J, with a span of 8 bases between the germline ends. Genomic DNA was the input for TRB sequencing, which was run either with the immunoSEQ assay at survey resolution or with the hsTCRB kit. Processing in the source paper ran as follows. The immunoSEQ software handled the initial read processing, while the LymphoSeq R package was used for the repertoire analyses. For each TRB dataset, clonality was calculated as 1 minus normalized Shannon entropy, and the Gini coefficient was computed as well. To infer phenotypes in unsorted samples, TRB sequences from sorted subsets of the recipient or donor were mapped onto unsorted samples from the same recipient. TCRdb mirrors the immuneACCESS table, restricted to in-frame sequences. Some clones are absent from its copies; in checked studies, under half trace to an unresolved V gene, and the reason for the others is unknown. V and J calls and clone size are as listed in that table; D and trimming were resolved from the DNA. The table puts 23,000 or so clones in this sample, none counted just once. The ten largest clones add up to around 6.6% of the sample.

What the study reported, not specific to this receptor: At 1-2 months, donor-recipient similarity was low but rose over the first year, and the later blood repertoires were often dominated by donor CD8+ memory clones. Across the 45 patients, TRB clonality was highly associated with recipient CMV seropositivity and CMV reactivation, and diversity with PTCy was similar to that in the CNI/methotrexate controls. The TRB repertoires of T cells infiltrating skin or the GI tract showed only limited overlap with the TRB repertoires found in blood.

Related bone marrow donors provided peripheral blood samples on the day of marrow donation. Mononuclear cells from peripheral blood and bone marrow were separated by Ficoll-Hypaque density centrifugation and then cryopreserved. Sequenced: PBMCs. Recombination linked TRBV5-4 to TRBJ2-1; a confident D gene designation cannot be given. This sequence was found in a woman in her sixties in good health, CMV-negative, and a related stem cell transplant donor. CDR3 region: CASSRLGNEQFF. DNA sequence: TGTGCCAGCAGCCGCCTAGGCAATGAGCAGTTCTTC.